A single sample gave rise to the 19 T cell receptor beta chains below, sequenced in a study of T-cell reconstitution after alpha-beta-depleted transplantation in children. Unique molecular identifiers were used in preparing the TCRbeta library. MiXCR, applied by TCRdb to the PCR reads, yields one record per CDR3 protein. The table shows about 230,000 distinct CDR3 sequences, with around 13% occurring only once. Source: PBMCs from the stem cell graft donor, taken from the stem cell graft. The receptors shown here come from a human donor who donated a stem cell graft to a child with acute lymphoblastic leukemia.

This clonotype was seen ten or more times. The chain links TRBV20-1 to TRBJ2-1, with 8 bases lining up with TRBD1. Germline loops: CDR1 DFQATT, CDR2 SNEGSKA (reference sequence). The CDR3 has 16 residues. The junction had 10 bases not matched to a gene; V was cut back by 6 bases and J by 0 bases. CDR3 sequence (DNA): TGCAGTGCCAGACAGGGGACCCACAGCTCCTACAATGAGCAGTTCTTC. It is translated as CSARQGTHSSYNEQFF.

In its sample, this clonotype was seen many times. The chain combines TRBV10-3 with TRBJ1-1, with D hard to call. The CDR3 runs 13 residues. The V gene's germline CDR1 is ENHRY and CDR2 SYGVKD. V was shortened by 8 bases and J by 6 bases, with 16 bases between the two germline ends. The CDR3 DNA sequence: TGTGCCATCGAGGACGAATTGTCCCCTGAAGCTTTCTTT. Protein sequence: CAIEDELSPEAFF.

The chain has TRBV5-8 and TRBJ2-3; TRBD2 is a possible D gene (5 bases). V was shortened by 1 base and J by 4 bases, with 13 bases between the two germline ends. The CDR3 contains 15 residues. Germline CDR1 reads SGHTS; CDR2 reads YDEGEE. The CDR3 sequence: CASSLIALGADTQYF. For the CDR3, the DNA is TGTGCCAGCAGCTTGATAGCTCTCGGGGCAGATACGCAGTATTTT.

This clonotype was seen ten or more times. The chain is built from TRBV7-8 and TRBJ2-5; 7 bases fit TRBD2. There are 14 residues in the CDR3. The germline CDR1 and CDR2 sequences are SGHVS and FQNEAQ. V shed 5 bases and J 2 bases; nucleotides not matched to a gene: 5. The CDR3 sequence: CASSVRTSQETQYF. For the CDR3, the DNA is TGTGCCAGCAGCGTAAGGACTAGTCAAGAGACCCAGTACTTC.

This clonotype has at least ten counts. This sequence joins TRBV28 and TRBJ2-2; D may be TRBD1 (6 bases). Germline V gene lookup returns CDR1 MDHEN and CDR2 SYDVKM. The V gene lost 4 bases and the J gene lost 0 bases, with 15 bases spanning the gap. The CDR3 loop spans 17 amino acids. CDR3 sequence: CASSSVQRTANTGELFF. CDR3 nucleotide sequence: TGTGCCAGCAGTTCGGTCCAGAGGACAGCGAACACCGGGGAGCTGTTTTTT.

This clonotype appeared a few times. J is TRBJ2-3 and V is TRBV15, with 10 bases aligning to TRBD1. V shed 3 bases and J 3 bases; nucleotides not matched to a gene: 6. CDR1 and CDR2 from the germline V gene are LNHNV and YYDKDF (reference sequence). The CDR3 has 16 residues. The CDR3 is CATSSGTGALTDTQYF. CDR3 DNA sequence: TGTGCCACCAGCAGTGGGACAGGGGCCCTAACAGATACGCAGTATTTT.

This clonotype was counted ten times or more. The rearrangement links TRBV12-3 or TRBV12-4 to TRBJ2-3; 8 nucleotides match TRBD1. V shed 6 bases and J 7 bases; nucleotides not matched to a gene: 12. The CDR3 length is 15 residues. CDR3 residues: CASRAPTGEIHTQYF. CDR3 coding DNA: TGTGCCAGCAGGGCCCCGACAGGGGAGATCCATACGCAGTATTTT.

This clonotype was picked up many times. The chain has TRBV4-2 and TRBJ2-1; the D gene is possibly TRBD1 (6 bases). The germline V gene has CDR1 LGHNA and CDR2 YNFKEQ. V dropped 2 bases and J dropped 4 bases, with 27 bases sitting between them. The CDR3 sequence is 20 residues long. CDR3 sequence reads: CASSQSSLGTPFPSYNEQFF. The CDR3 bases are TGTGCCAGCAGCCAAAGCTCTCTCGGGACACCCTTTCCTTCTTACAATGAGCAGTTCTTC.

This clonotype was observed a single time. This may be a read error: a much more frequent sequence differs by one nucleotide. This sequence joins TRBV28 and TRBJ1-5; 10 nucleotides agree with TRBD1. Germline assignment: CDR1 MDHEN and CDR2 SYDVKM. The CDR3 spans 16 residues. Trimming at V came to 9 bases and at J to 10 bases, leaving 18 bases not matched to a gene. The chain's CDR3 is CARSSVDRGPVRPQHF. In nucleotides, the CDR3 is TGTGCCAGAAGTAGTGTCGACAGGGGGCCCGTCCGTCCCCAGCATTTT.

This clonotype was counted at least ten times. The CDR3 DNA reads TGTGCCAGTATCCATTCCCAGACAGAGAACACCGGGGAGCTGTTTTTT. Amino acid sequence: CASIHSQTENTGELFF. The chain is built from TRBV19 and TRBJ2-2; TRBD1 might be the D (5 bases). There are 16 residues in the CDR3. Germline lookup yields CDR1 LNHDA and CDR2 SQIVND (reference sequence). Trimming took 7 bases from V and 1 from J, leaving 16 bases between them.

This clonotype was picked up many times. The gene calls are TRBV5-1 and TRBJ2-1; the match to TRBD1 covers 10 bases. With 4 bases clipped from V and 6 bases from J, the junction kept 4 bases outside the gene matches. From germline, CDR1 is SGHRS and CDR2 YFSETQ. The CDR3 covers 14 residues. The CDR3 region is CASSPDRGSNEQFF. The CDR3 coding sequence is TGCGCCAGCAGCCCGGACAGGGGGTCCAATGAGCAGTTCTTC.

In this sample, this clonotype turned up a few times. The chain uses TRBV5-1 and TRBJ2-7, with D maybe TRBD1 (6 bases). Deletions cut 3 bases from V and 2 bases from J, with 12 bases between. The CDR3 is 14 amino acids. CDR1 is SGHRS and CDR2 is YFSETQ in the germline V gene. The CDR3 bases are TGCGCCAGCAGCTCTGGAGGACAGACCTACGAGCAGTACTTC. Protein: CASSSGGQTYEQYF.

This clonotype was counted many times. The CDR3 DNA sequence: TGTGCCATCAGTGAGTCGCAGGTTGGCGAGCAGTACTTC. Its translation: CAISESQVGEQYF. The J gene is TRBJ2-7, the V gene TRBV10-3; unclear D gene. Trimming removed 0 bases at V and 6 bases at J, with 9 bases between. Germline values: CDR1 ENHRY, CDR2 SYGVKD. This CDR3 has 13 amino acids.

This clonotype was seen at least ten times. This chain links TRBV20-1 with TRBJ2-5; D gene ambiguous. Trimming took off 5 bases at V and 6 bases at J, with 13 bases between the two ends. Germline CDR1 DFQATT, CDR2 SNEGSKA (reference sequence). The CDR3 consists of 12 residues. Here the CDR3 DNA reads TGCAGTGCTCAGGACCGGGTGAAGACCCAGTACTTC. It translates to CSAQDRVKTQYF.

This clonotype appeared many times. The chain links TRBV5-1 to TRBJ1-6; possible D gene TRBD1, 5 bases. CDR1 and CDR2 from the germline V gene are SGHRS and YFSETQ. The CDR3 extends over 15 amino acids. The V gene lost 4 bases and the J gene lost 0 bases, with 8 bases spanning the gap. Here the CDR3 DNA reads TGCGCCAGCAGCCGCGGACACTCCTATAATTCACCCCTCCACTTT. Its protein is CASSRGHSYNSPLHF.

The chain joins TRBV4-3 to TRBJ2-3; 10 nucleotides agree with TRBD2. V was clipped by 1 base and J by 0 bases; unmatched bases: 7. The CDR3 has 18 amino acids. Germline assignment: CDR1 LGHNA and CDR2 YSLEER. The CDR3 nucleotides are TGCGCCAGCAGCCAAGGTCTAGCGGGAGTCTCTAGCACAGATACGCAGTATTTT. Translated: CASSQGLAGVSSTDTQYF.

In this sample, this clonotype turned up many times. The V gene is TRBV12-3 or TRBV12-4, the J gene TRBJ2-3; D is perhaps TRBD2 (5 bases). V lost 6 bases and J lost 4, with 17 bases in between. The CDR3 length is 15 residues. The CDR3 DNA sequence: TGTGCCAGCAGCCCCGGGTTAGCGAATTCAGATACGCAGTATTTT. It is translated as CASSPGLANSDTQYF.

The chain carries TRBV19 and TRBJ1-1; D is uncertain. The length of the CDR3 is 14 residues. Between the trimmed V and J ends, which lost 8 bases and 0 bases, there was a span of 13 bases. Per germline, CDR1 LNHDA and CDR2 SQIVND (reference sequence). As DNA, the CDR3 is TGTGCCAGTTCTTCGGCAGGCATGAACACTGAAGCTTTCTTT. Residues: CASSSAGMNTEAFF.

J is TRBJ2-1 and V is TRBV7-8; 7 bases agree with TRBD2. Germline V gene lookup returns CDR1 SGHVS and CDR2 FQNEAQ. V dropped 4 bases and J dropped 1; count of bases not matched to a gene: 4. The CDR3 has 15 amino acids. Here the CDR3 reads CASSSGTTSYNEQFF. The DNA of the CDR3 is TGTGCCAGCAGCTCCGGGACTACTTCCTACAATGAGCAGTTCTTC.